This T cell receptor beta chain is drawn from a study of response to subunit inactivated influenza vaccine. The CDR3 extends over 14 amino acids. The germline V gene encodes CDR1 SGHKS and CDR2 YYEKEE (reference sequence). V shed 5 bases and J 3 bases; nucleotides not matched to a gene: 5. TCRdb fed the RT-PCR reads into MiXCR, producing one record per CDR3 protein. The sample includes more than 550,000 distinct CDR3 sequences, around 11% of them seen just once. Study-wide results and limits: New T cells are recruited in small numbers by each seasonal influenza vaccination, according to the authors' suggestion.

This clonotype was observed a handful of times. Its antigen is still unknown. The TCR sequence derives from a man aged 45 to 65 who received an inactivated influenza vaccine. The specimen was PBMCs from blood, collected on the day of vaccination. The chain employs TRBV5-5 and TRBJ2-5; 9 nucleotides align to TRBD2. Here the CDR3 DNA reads TGTGCCAGCAGACCCATAGCGGGAGAAGAGACCCAGTACTTC. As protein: CASRPIAGEETQYF.